This entry concerns a single TCR beta chain. Trimming took 5 bases from V and 7 from J, leaving 20 bases between them. Germline assignment: CDR1 SGHVS and CDR2 FNYEAQ. The CDR3 spans 16 residues. This sample is drawn from a study of blood T cells in healthy people across ages. The use of a sample-barcoded 5' primer and a J-beta primer mix characterized a second PCR of 7 to 11 cycles. TCRdb redid the calling of the 5' RACE reads with MiXCR, one entry per CDR3 protein. The profile shows about 1.6 million distinct CDR3 sequences, 30% to 40% of them singletons. The sequencing sample was made of blood. The source is a young woman in good health. The chain has TRBV7-6 and TRBJ2-2, with D tentatively TRBD1 (6 bases). The DNA of the CDR3 is TGTGCCAGCAGCAAACACAGGGATGGGGTCAGCGGGGAGCTGTTTTTT. Its translation is CASSKHRDGVSGELFF.